The clone carrying this TCR beta chain has only one observation. This entry belongs to a study of shared clonotypes between healthy human individuals. TCRdb's copy holds only in-frame clones and misses some; the assay was immunoSEQ multiplex PCR. This table has millions of clones, approximately 93% appearing once. V lost 1 base and J lost 4, with 9 bases in between. Germline V gene data show CDR1 as SGHNT and CDR2 as YYREEE (reference sequence). This CDR3 is 15 amino acids long. This clonotype originated in a man aged 18 to 30 in good health. Some clones in this sample may be carry-over from other donors' samples. The V and J genes are TRBV5-4 and TRBJ1-6; possibly TRBD1 for D (5 bases). The sequenced sample was naive CD4+ T cells from PBMCs. Subset denoted: CD45RA+ positively selected. The chain's CDR3 is CASSLQGIYNSPLHF. The CDR3 DNA follows: TGTGCCAGCAGCTTGCAGGGCATTTATAATTCACCCCTCCACTTT.